This entry describes one TCR beta chain. This record comes from a study of blood T cell repertoires in COVID-19. Study overall: The United States, Italy and Spain supplied acute and convalescent COVID-19 samples. T cells, B-cell-depleted T cells, or PBMCs provided the cDNA or gDNA that served as material.

Looked up from germline, CDR1 is SGHRS and CDR2 is YFSETQ. This CDR3 is built from 13 residues. Trimming cost V 6 bases and J 12 bases, with 19 bases left between them. In the original workflow: Reference gene primers were amplified, and this amplification served to estimate nucleated cell counts. Some clones are missing from TCRdb's copy, which holds only in-frame ones; the method was immunoSEQ multiplex PCR. The V and J calls and clone size come from that table; D and trimming were worked out from the DNA. The sample contains about 120,000 clones, 55% to 75% of which appear only once. This receptor was taken from a human donor with acute or convalescent COVID-19. The donor label of this sample is uncertain. Material: peripheral blood. V usage is TRBV5-1 and J usage is TRBJ2-1, with D perhaps matching TRBD1 (6 bases). The chain's CDR3 is CASTSDSSWGQFF. The CDR3 DNA sequence: TGCGCCAGCACCTCGGACAGTTCGTGGGGGCAGTTCTTC.